The present T cell receptor beta chain was sequenced within a study of T cell repertoires in cytomegalovirus infection. Study background: Evidence of both CMV infection and a matching HLA type came from public TCR beta signatures. Study-level results: Accumulated public TCR beta family frequency recognized individuals carrying CMV together with the relevant HLA. Within the response measured ex vivo, HLA-C-restricted CMV-specific TCR beta clonotypes were dominant.

Using its own MiXCR run on the reads, TCRdb lists one record per CDR3 protein. The table shows about 330,000 distinct CDR3 sequences, with more than 9% occurring only once. In regard to this clonotype: What it binds is not known.

This CDR3 region has 18 residues. Germline V gene lookup returns CDR1 SGHAT and CDR2 FQNNGV. After removal of 2 bases from V and 0 bases from J, the junction contained 7 bases not matched to a gene. The chain recombines TRBV11-2 with TRBJ2-6, with TRBD2 matching over 7 bases. The source material was PBMCs. This TCR was sampled from a human donor in good health (CMV status not recorded). Some clones in this sample may be carry-over from other donors' samples. The CDR3: CASSLSGRGFSGANVLTF. CDR3 nucleotides: TGTGCCAGCAGCTTATCCGGGCGGGGGTTCTCTGGGGCCAACGTCCTGACTTTC.